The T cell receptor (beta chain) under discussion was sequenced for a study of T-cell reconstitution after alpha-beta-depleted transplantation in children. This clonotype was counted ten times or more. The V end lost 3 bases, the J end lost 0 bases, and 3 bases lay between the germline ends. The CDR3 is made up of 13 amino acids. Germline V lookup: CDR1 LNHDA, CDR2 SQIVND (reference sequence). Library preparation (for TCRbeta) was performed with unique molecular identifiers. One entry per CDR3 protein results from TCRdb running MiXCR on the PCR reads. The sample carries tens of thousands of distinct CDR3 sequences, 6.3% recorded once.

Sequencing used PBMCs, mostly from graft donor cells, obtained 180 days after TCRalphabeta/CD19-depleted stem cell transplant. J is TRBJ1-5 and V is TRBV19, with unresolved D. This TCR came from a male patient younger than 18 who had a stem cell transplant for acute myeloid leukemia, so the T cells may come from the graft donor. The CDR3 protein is CASSMNSNQPQHF. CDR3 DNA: TGTGCCAGTAGTATGAATAGCAATCAGCCCCAGCATTTT. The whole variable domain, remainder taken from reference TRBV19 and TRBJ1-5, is DGGITQSPKYLFRKEGQNVTLSCEQNLNHDAMYWYRQDPGQGLRLIYYSQIVNDFQKGDIAEGYSVSREKKESFPLTVTSAQKNPTAFYLCASSMNSNQPQHFGDGTRLSIL.